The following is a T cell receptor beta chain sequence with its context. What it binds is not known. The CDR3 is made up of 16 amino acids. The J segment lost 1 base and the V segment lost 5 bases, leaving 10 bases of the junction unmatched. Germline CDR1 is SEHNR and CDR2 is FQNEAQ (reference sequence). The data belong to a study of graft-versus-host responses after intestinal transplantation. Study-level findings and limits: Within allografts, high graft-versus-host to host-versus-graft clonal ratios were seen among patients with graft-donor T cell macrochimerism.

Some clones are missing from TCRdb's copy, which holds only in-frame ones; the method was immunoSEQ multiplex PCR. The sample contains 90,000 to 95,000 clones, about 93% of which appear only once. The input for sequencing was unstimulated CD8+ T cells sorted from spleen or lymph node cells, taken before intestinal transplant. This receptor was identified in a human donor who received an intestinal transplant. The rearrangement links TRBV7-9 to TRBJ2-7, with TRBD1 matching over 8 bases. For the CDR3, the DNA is TGTGCCAGCAGCGACTTTGAGGGACAGGCTTCCTACGAGCAGTACTTC. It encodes CASSDFEGQASYEQYF.